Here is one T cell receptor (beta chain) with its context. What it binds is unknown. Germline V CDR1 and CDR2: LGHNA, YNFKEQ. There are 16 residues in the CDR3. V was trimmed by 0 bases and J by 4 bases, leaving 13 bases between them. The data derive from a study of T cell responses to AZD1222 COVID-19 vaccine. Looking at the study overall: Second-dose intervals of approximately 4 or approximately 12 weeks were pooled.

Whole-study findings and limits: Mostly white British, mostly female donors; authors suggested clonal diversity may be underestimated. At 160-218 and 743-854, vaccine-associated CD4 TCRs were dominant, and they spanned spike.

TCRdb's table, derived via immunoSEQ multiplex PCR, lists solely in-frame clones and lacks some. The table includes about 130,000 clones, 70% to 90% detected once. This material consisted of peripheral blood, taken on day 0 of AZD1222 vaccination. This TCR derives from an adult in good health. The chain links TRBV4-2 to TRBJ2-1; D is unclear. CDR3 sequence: CASSQDGVVGYNEQFF. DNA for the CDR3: TGTGCCAGCAGCCAAGATGGAGTAGTGGGTTACAATGAGCAGTTCTTC.